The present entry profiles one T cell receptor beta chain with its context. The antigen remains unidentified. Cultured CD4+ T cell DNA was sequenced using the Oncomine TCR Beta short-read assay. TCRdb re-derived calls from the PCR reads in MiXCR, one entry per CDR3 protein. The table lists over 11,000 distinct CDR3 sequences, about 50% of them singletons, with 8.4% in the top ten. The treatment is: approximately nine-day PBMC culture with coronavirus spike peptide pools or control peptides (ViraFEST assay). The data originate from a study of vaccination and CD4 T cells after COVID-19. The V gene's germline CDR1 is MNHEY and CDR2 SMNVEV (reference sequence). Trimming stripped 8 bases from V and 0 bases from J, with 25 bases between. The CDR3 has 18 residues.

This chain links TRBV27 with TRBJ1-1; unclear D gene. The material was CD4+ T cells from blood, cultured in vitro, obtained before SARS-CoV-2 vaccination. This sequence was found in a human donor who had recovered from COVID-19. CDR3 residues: CASSTRLIWRTMNTEAFF. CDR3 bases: TGTGCCAGCTCCACACGATTAATTTGGAGGACTATGAACACTGAAGCTTTCTTT.